Described below is a single T cell receptor beta chain sequence and its context. During active infection, Seattle patients enrolled and were then monitored through disease. Germline-derived CDR1 and CDR2 are SGHTA and FQGTGA. J gave up 5 bases and V 4 bases, and 9 bases lay outside the gene matches. The CDR3 runs to 15 residues. The sample comes from a study of blood T cell repertoires in COVID-19. At the level of the study: Sources were T cells, B-cell-depleted T cells, or PBMCs; the material itself was cDNA or gDNA.

As originally analysed: Nucleated cell number was recorded as an estimate derived from reference gene primer amplification. Using immunoSEQ multiplex PCR, the repertoire was profiled, and TCRdb retains in-frame clones only, with some absent. The DNA was the basis for D and trimming; V, J and clone size are from that table. In the table there are 200,000 to 250,000 clones, more than 80% of which are singletons. This TCR was recovered from a man in his thirties or forties with COVID-19, enrolled during active disease. The chain uses TRBV7-3 and TRBJ1-2; TRBD1 matches at 8 bases. Sample: peripheral blood. The CDR3 DNA reads as TGTGCCAGCAGCTCCTCCCCGGGACAGGATTATGGCTACACCTTC. This sequence encodes CASSSSPGQDYGYTF.